This is a list of T cell receptor beta chains from one sample in a study of beta chain features in type 1 diabetes. Produced via immunoSEQ multiplex PCR; TCRdb's table is partial and in-frame only. This repertoire shows a few hundred thousand clones, 25% to 30% found once; its top ten account for roughly 4%. Sequencing was done on a sample of central memory CD4+ T cells from blood. The receptors here all came from a man between 25 and 39 years old in good health. The CDR3 runs from the conserved cysteine through the conserved F or W. Each record gives: V gene, J gene, D gene, clone size, CDR3 DNA, CDR3 protein. D genes are given only for firm matches. Clone size appears in some rows only: once, few, many, or a class for an expanded clone.

TRBV18	TRBJ1-5	.	.	TGTGCCAGCGGGGGCGATAGCAATCAGCCCCAGCATTTT	CASGGDSNQPQHF
TRBV7-2	TRBJ2-5	.	few	TGCGCCAGCAGCCAAGACAGAGGGACCCAGTACTTC	CASSQDRGTQYF
TRBV7-2	TRBJ2-7	.	few	TGTGCCAGCAGCTTAGCCCCGGACGGCTACGAGCAGTACTTC	CASSLAPDGYEQYF
TRBV28	TRBJ2-7	.	.	TGTGCCAGCATAGGGACCGATACCTACGAGCAGTACTTC	CASIGTDTYEQYF
TRBV6-6	TRBJ2-6	.	.	TGTGCCACCAGGACGGGCCTCTCTGGGGCCAACGTCCTGACTTTC	CATRTGLSGANVLTF
TRBV29-1	TRBJ2-3	.	few	TGCAGCGTTGAATCAGGCACAGATACGCAGTATTTT	CSVESGTDTQYF
TRBV30	TRBJ2-7	.	.	TGTGCCTGGAGTATCGGCACAGGGTTAAGTTCCTACGAGCAGTACTTC	CAWSIGTGLSSYEQYF
TRBV7-2	TRBJ2-1	.	.	TGTGCCAGCAGCTTAGCATCCCCCGGACCATACAATGAGCAGTTCTTC	CASSLASPGPYNEQFF
TRBV7-9	TRBJ1-5	.	.	TGTGCCAGCAGCAAGGGTTATAGCAATCAGCCCCAGCATTTT	CASSKGYSNQPQHF
TRBV10-3	TRBJ2-4	TRBD2	.	TGTGCCACCAAAGCGGGGGGGTTAGCCAAAAACATTCAGTACTTC	CATKAGGLAKNIQYF
TRBV7-2	TRBJ2-7	.	.	TGTGCCAGCAGCTCGGGAATTCACGAGCAGTACTTC	CASSSGIHEQYF
TRBV5-1	TRBJ2-5	TRBD2	.	TGCGCCAGCAGTGATGGTATTAGACTAGCGGGAGTAGAAGAGACCCAGTACTTC	CASSDGIRLAGVEETQYF
TRBV7-2	TRBJ2-7	TRBD1	few	TGTGCCAGCAGCTCCCGACAGGGAACCCTCGAGCAGTACTTC	CASSSRQGTLEQYF
TRBV2	TRBJ2-5	TRBD2	few	TGTGCCAGCAGTAAAACCGGGACTAGAGAAGAGACCCAGTACTTC	CASSKTGTREETQYF
TRBV7-9	TRBJ2-2	TRBD2	few	TGTGCCCCAGCTTTTCCCGGCAGCGGGAGGCCCGGGGAGCTGTTTTTT	CAPAFPGSGRPGELFF
TRBV7-2	TRBJ2-5	.	.	TGTGCCAGCAGCTTGGGGCACTCGGGGGAGACCCAGTACTTC	CASSLGHSGETQYF
TRBV29-1	TRBJ2-3	.	few	TGCAGCGTGGCCATAGGGACTAGCACAGATACGCAGTATTTT	CSVAIGTSTDTQYF
TRBV9	TRBJ2-3	TRBD2	.	TGTGCCAGCAGCGTAGGACTAGCGGGGGGCACAGATACGCAGTATTTT	CASSVGLAGGTDTQYF
TRBV25-1	TRBJ1-2	TRBD1	.	TGTGCCAGCAGTGAATCTAGGACAGGGGATGGCTACACCTTC	CASSESRTGDGYTF
TRBV29-1	TRBJ2-5	.	few	TGCAGCGTTGAAGAAACAGAGACCCAGTACTTC	CSVEETETQYF
TRBV29-1	TRBJ2-7	.	.	TGCAGCGTTGAAGGAATGAGGGGGTTAAGCTCCTACGAGCAGTACTTC	CSVEGMRGLSSYEQYF
TRBV11-2	TRBJ2-7	TRBD2	few	TGTGCCAGCAGAACGACTAGCGGGGGGTTCGAGCAGTACTTC	CASRTTSGGFEQYF
TRBV28	TRBJ2-7	.	few	TGTGCCAGCAGTTTAAGCCGGGGAAACGAGCAGTACTTC	CASSLSRGNEQYF
TRBV20-1	TRBJ1-2	.	.	TGCAGTGCTAGACAGGTAGATGGCTACACCTTC	CSARQVDGYTF
TRBV5-6	TRBJ2-4	.	.	TGTGCCAGCAGCTTGCTCGCCCTGCTAGCCAAAAACATTCAGTACTTC	CASSLLALLAKNIQYF
TRBV7-8	TRBJ2-1	.	many	TGTGCCAGCAGCTTAGTCTACGAGCAGTTCTTC	CASSLVYEQFF
TRBV9	TRBJ2-1	.	.	TGTGCCAGCAGCGTAGTCATCCAGGGGCTGGGGAATGAGCAGTTCTTC	CASSVVIQGLGNEQFF
TRBV7-2	TRBJ1-2	.	.	TGTGCCAGCAGCTTTGGACGGAACTATGGCTACACCTTC	CASSFGRNYGYTF
TRBV6-1	TRBJ1-2	.	.	TGTGCCAGCAGTGAATCGGGGACTGGCTACACCTTC	CASSESGTGYTF
TRBV21-1	TRBJ1-5	.	.	TGTGCCAGCAGCAGGCGGGACAGTTATCAGCCCCAGCATTTT	CASSRRDSYQPQHF
TRBV4-3	TRBJ2-7	.	few	TGCGCCAGCAGCCAAGCGGACTCTTCCTACGAGCAGTACTTC	CASSQADSSYEQYF
TRBV29-1	TRBJ2-1	TRBD2	.	TGCAGCGTTACTAGCGGGAACCACAATGAGCAGTTCTTC	CSVTSGNHNEQFF
TRBV25-1	TRBJ2-7	TRBD2	.	TGTGCCAGCAGTGTTTTGACTAGCGGGAGATACTACGAGCAGTACTTC	CASSVLTSGRYYEQYF
TRBV7-2	TRBJ2-7	TRBD1	.	TGTGCCAGCAGCTCACCGGGACAGGCCAGCTACGAGCAGTACTTC	CASSSPGQASYEQYF
TRBV29-1	TRBJ2-7	.	few	TGCAGCGTTGGACAGAACTACGAGCAGTACTTC	CSVGQNYEQYF
TRBV5-4	TRBJ2-4	.	.	TGTGCCAGCAGCCCCGAGTTAGCCAAAAACATTCAGTACTTC	CASSPELAKNIQYF
TRBV5-5	TRBJ2-3	TRBD1	few	TGTGCCAGCAGCTTGATGGGACAGGGCTTTCCAGATACGCAGTATTTT	CASSLMGQGFPDTQYF
TRBV9	TRBJ2-2	.	.	TGTGCCAGCAGCGTGAGCGGGAACACCGGGGAGCTGTTTTTT	CASSVSGNTGELFF
TRBV4-2	TRBJ1-2	.	many	TGTGCCAGCAGCCCGCGGGAGGGTGCGCTTGGCTATGGCTACACCTTC	CASSPREGALGYGYTF
TRBV6-5	TRBJ1-1	.	few	TGTGCCAGCAGGTCCCAGGCTAACACTGAAGCTTTCTTT	CASRSQANTEAFF
TRBV6-1	TRBJ2-7	.	.	TGTGCCAGCAGCCCCCAAAAGGGCTACGAGCAGTACTTC	CASSPQKGYEQYF
TRBV7-9	TRBJ1-1	.	.	TGTGCCAGCACCCGGGGGACTGAAGCTTTCTTT	CASTRGTEAFF
TRBV7-9	TRBJ1-5	.	few	TGTGCCAGCAGCTCAACAGGGATGGAACAGCCCCAGCATTTT	CASSSTGMEQPQHF
TRBV7-2	TRBJ1-4	TRBD1	.	TGTGCCAGCAGCTTGGATTCCGGGACAGTTAATGAAAAACTGTTTTTT	CASSLDSGTVNEKLFF
TRBV2	TRBJ2-3	TRBD2	.	TGTGCCAGCAACCTAGCGGGGGGACCCACAGATACGCAGTATTTT	CASNLAGGPTDTQYF
TRBV5-4	TRBJ1-1	TRBD1	.	TGTGCCAGCAGCCCAGAAGGACAGGCGAACACTGAAGCTTTCTTT	CASSPEGQANTEAFF
TRBV4-1	TRBJ2-6	.	.	TGCGCCAGCAGCTTTTTCTCCACTGGGGCCAACGTCCTGACTTTC	CASSFFSTGANVLTF
TRBV29-1	TRBJ1-4	.	many	TGCAGCGTTGGAAACGGCGAAAAACTGTTTTTT	CSVGNGEKLFF
TRBV7-2	TRBJ2-1	.	.	TGTGCCAGCAGCTTAGCGTTTGAGCAGTTCTTC	CASSLAFEQFF
TRBV9	TRBJ2-5	.	few	TGTGCCAGCAGCGGTCGACCGGAAGGGACCCAGTACTTC	CASSGRPEGTQYF
TRBV4-1	TRBJ2-7	.	.	TGCGCCAGCAGCTCCCCCTTTAACGAGCAGTACTTC	CASSSPFNEQYF
TRBV18	TRBJ2-7	.	many	TGTGCCAGCTCATCACCGGCCGAGCAGTACTTC	CASSSPAEQYF
TRBV29-1	TRBJ1-2	TRBD1	few	TGCAGCGTTGTAAGGCCAGGGGGCCGCTATGGCTACACCTTC	CSVVRPGGRYGYTF
TRBV30	TRBJ2-3	.	.	TGTGCCTGGAGTGCCTTCGGGGATACGCAGTATTTT	CAWSAFGDTQYF
TRBV7-9	TRBJ2-4	.	.	TGTGCCAGCAGCCCCCAACGAGACGGAAACATTCAGTACTTC	CASSPQRDGNIQYF